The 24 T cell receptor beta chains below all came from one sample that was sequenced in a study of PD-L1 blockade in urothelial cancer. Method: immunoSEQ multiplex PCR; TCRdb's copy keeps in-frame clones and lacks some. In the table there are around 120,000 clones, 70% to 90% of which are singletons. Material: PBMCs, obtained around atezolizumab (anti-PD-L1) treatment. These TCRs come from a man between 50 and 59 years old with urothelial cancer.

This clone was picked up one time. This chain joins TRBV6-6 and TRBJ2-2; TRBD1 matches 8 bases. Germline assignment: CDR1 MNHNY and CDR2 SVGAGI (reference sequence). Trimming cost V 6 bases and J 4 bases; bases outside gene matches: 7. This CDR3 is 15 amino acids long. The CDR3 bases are TGTGCCAGCAGCCCCCCGGGACAGGTCACCGGGGAGCTGTTTTTT. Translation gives CASSPPGQVTGELFF.

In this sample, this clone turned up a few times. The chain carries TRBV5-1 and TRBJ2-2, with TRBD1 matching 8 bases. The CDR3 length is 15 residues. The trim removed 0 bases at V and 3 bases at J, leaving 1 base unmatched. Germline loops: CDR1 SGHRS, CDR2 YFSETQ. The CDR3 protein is CASSLGQGHTGELFF. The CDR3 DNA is TGCGCCAGCAGCTTGGGACAGGGGCACACCGGGGAGCTGTTTTTT.

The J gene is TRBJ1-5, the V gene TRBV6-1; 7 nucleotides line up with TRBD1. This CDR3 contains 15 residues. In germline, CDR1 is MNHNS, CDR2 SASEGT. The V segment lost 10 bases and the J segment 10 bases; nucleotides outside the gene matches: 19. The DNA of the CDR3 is TGTGCCACCGCGGGGGGACAGTGGGAGAAAGAACCCCAGCATTTT. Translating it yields CATAGGQWEKEPQHF.

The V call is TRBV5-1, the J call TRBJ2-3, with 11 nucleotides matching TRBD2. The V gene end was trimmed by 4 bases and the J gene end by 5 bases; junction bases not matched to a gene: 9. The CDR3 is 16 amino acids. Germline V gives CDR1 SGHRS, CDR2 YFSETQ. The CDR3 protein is CASSVGSLAGVDTQYF. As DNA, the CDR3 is TGCGCCAGCAGCGTGGGATCACTAGCGGGAGTAGATACGCAGTATTTT.

CDR3 DNA sequence: TGTGCCAGCGGGGGACAAGGACCCACTGAAGCTTTCTTT. Its translation: CASGGQGPTEAFF. The chain carries TRBV18 and TRBJ1-1, with D maybe TRBD1 (6 bases). Germline-derived CDR1 and CDR2 are KGHSH and LQKENI. The ends were cut back, 8 bases at V and 4 bases at J, with 14 bases in the middle. The CDR3 is made up of 13 amino acids.

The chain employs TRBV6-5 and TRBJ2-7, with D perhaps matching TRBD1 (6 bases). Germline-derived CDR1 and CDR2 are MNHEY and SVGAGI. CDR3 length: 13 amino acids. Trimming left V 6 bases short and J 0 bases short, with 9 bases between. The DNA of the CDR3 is TGTGCCAGCAGACGGGACAACTCCTACGAGCAGTACTTC. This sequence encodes CASRRDNSYEQYF.

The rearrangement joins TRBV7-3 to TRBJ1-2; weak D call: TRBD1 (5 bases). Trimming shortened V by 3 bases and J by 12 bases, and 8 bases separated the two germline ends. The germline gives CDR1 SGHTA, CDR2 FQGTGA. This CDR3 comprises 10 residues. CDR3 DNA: TGTGCCAGCAGCTTCGGACACAACACCTTC. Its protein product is CASSFGHNTF.

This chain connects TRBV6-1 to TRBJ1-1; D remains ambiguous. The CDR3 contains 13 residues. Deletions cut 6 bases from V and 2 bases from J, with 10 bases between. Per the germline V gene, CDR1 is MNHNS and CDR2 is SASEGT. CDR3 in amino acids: CASRSGPNTEAFF. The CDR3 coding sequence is TGTGCCAGCAGAAGTGGCCCCAACACTGAAGCTTTCTTT.

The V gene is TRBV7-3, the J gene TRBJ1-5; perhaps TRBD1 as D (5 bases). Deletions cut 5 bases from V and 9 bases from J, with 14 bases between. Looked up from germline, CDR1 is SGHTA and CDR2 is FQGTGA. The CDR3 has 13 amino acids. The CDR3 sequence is CASSPSPQGPQHF. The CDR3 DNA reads TGTGCCAGCAGCCCAAGCCCGCAGGGGCCCCAGCATTTT.

The CDR3 loop reads CASSYARGGWAFF. The CDR3 DNA follows: TGTGCCAGCAGCTACGCGAGGGGGGGCTGGGCTTTCTTT. The chain is built from TRBV13 and TRBJ1-1, with D perhaps TRBD1 (6 bases). V lost 4 bases and J 11 bases, leaving 17 bases between the germline ends. CDR3 size: 13 residues. Germline assignment: CDR1 PRHDT and CDR2 FYEKMQ (reference sequence).

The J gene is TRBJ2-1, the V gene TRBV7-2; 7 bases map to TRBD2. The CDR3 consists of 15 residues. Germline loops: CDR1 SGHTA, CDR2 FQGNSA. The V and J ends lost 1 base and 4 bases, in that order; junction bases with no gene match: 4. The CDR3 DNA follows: TGTGCCAGCAGCTTAGGGGAGGGGAGGTACAATGAGCAGTTCTTC. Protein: CASSLGEGRYNEQFF. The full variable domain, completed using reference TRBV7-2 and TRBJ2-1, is GAGVSQSPSNKVTEKGKDVELRCDPISGHTALYWYRQSLGQGLEFLIYFQGNSAPDKSGLPSDRFSAERTGGSVSTLTIQRTQQEDSAVYLCASSLGEGRYNEQFFGPGTRLTVL.

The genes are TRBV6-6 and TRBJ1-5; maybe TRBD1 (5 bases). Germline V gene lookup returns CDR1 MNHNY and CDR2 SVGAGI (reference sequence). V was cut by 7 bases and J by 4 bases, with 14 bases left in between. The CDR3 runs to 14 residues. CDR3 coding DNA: TGTGCCAGCACAGGGCGGGGGGGGAATCAGCCCCAGCATTTT. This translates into CASTGRGGNQPQHF.

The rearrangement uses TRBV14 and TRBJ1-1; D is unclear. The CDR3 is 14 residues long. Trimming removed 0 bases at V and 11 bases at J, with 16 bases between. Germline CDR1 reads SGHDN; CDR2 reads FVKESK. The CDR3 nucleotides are TGTGCCAGCAGCCAAGAAGACTCGGTTTTAGGTGCTTTCTTT. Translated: CASSQEDSVLGAFF.

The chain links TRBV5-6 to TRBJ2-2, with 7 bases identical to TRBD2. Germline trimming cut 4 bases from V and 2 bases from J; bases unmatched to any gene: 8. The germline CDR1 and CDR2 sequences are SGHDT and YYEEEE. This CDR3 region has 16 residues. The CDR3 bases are TGTGCCAGCAGCCCCCAGCTAGCGGACAACACCGGGGAGCTGTTTTTT. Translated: CASSPQLADNTGELFF.

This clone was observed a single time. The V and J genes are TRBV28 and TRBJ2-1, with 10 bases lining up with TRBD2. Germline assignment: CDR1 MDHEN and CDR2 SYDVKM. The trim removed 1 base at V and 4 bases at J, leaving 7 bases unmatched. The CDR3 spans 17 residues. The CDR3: CASSLSRAGGDYNEQFF. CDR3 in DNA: TGTGCCAGCAGTTTATCCCGAGCGGGAGGGGATTACAATGAGCAGTTCTTC.

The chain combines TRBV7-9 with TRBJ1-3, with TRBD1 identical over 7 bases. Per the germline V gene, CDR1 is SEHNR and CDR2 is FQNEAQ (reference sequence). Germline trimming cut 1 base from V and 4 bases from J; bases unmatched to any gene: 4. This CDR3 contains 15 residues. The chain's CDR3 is CASSLGQGRGNTIYF. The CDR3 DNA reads TGTGCCAGCAGCTTAGGACAGGGTCGGGGAAACACCATATATTTT.

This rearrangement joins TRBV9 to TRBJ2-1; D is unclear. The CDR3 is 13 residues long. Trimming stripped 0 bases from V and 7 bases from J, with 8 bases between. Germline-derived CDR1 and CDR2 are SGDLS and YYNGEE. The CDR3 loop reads CASSVGQVNEQFF. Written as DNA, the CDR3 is TGTGCCAGCAGCGTAGGTCAGGTTAATGAGCAGTTCTTC.

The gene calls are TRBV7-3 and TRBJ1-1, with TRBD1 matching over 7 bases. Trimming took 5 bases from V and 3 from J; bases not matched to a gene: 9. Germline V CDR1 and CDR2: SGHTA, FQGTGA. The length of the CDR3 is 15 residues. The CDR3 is CASSPSGQVYTEAFF. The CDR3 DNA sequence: TGTGCCAGCAGCCCCTCAGGACAGGTTTACACTGAAGCTTTCTTT.

The CDR3 DNA follows: TGTGCCAGCAGTTTATCTGGTGTGGCGGAGAAATCGGCTAACTATGGCTACACCTTC. The encoded protein is CASSLSGVAEKSANYGYTF. V gene TRBV27 combines with J gene TRBJ1-2; D unclear. The V end was cut by 0 bases, the J end by 0 bases, with 20 bases between. Germline V gene lookup returns CDR1 MNHEY and CDR2 SMNVEV (reference sequence). The CDR3 length is 19 residues.

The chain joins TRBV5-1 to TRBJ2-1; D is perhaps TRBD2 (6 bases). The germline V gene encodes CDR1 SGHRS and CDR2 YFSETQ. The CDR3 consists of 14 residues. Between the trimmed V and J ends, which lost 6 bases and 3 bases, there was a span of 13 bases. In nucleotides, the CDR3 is TGCGCCAGCACCCGGGACGGGAGCTACAATGAGCAGTTCTTC. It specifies CASTRDGSYNEQFF.

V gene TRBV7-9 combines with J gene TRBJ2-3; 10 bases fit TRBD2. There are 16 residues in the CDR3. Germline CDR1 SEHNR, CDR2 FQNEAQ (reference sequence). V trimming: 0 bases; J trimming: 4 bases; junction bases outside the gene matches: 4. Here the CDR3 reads CASSLASGRISDTQYF. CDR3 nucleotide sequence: TGTGCCAGCAGCTTAGCTAGCGGGAGGATCTCAGATACGCAGTATTTT.

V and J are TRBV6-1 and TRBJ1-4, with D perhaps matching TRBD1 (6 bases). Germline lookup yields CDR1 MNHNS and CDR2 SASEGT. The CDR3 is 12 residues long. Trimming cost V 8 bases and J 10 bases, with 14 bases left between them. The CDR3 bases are TGTGCCAGCTATACGGAGACAGGAAAACTGTTTTTT. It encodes CASYTETGKLFF.

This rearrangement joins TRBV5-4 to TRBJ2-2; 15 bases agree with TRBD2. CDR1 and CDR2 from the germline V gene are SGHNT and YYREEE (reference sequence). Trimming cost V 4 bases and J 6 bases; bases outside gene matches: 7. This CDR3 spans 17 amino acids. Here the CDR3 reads CASSGGLAGGRAGELFF. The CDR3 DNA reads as TGTGCCAGCAGCGGCGGACTAGCGGGAGGGAGGGCCGGGGAGCTGTTTTTT.

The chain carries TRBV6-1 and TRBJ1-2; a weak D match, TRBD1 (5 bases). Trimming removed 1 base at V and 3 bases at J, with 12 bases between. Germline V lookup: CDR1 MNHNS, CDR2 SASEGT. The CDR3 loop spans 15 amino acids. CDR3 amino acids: CASSEGFQGYYGYTF. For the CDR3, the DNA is TGTGCCAGCAGTGAAGGATTTCAGGGTTACTATGGCTACACCTTC.